Presented here are 3 T cell receptor beta chains from one specimen sequenced in a study of response to subunit inactivated influenza vaccine. TCRdb re-derived calls from the RT-PCR reads in MiXCR, one entry per CDR3 protein. The data hold about 620,000 distinct CDR3 sequences, with around 10% observed a single time. The same data also went into a second study, on T cells expressing NK-cell markers. That source notes: Synthesis of TCR beta cDNA relied on 5'RACE template switching carrying UMIs.

The material sequenced was PBMCs from blood, taken on the day of vaccination. Receptors originate from a man aged 50 to 60 who received an inactivated influenza vaccine.

This clonotype turned up a few times. This chain uses TRBV4-2 with TRBJ2-7; 8 bases are shared with TRBD2. With 0 bases clipped from V and 4 bases from J, the junction kept 5 bases outside the gene matches. The germline CDR1 and CDR2 sequences are LGHNA and YNFKEQ. This CDR3 is 15 amino acids long. The DNA for the CDR3 is TGTGCCAGCAGCCAAGAGGGGCTAGCGGGTTACGAGCAGTACTTC. It codes for CASSQEGLAGYEQYF.

The J gene is TRBJ2-7, the V gene TRBV6-1; perhaps TRBD2 as D (7 bases). CDR1 and CDR2 from the germline V gene are MNHNS and SASEGT. The CDR3 sequence is 16 residues long. V dropped 6 bases and J dropped 6 bases, with 24 bases sitting between them. CDR3 sequence (DNA): TGTGCCAGCAGCTCAGGAAGAGTGGGGGGGGCGGCCGAGCAGTACTTC. It translates to CASSSGRVGGAAEQYF.

The chain recombines TRBV29-1 with TRBJ2-1; 9 nucleotides agree with TRBD1. Trimming at V came to 3 bases and at J to 10 bases, leaving 10 bases not matched to a gene. The CDR3 length is 14 residues. Germline V gives CDR1 SQVTM, CDR2 ANQGSEA. The CDR3 region is CSVERWDREFEQFF. The DNA for the CDR3 is TGCAGCGTTGAGAGGTGGGACAGGGAGTTCGAGCAGTTCTTC.